One sample yielded the 30 T cell receptor beta chains listed below, sequenced in a study of blood T cell repertoires in COVID-19. Clones were read by immunoSEQ multiplex PCR, and TCRdb kept only the in-frame ones, dropping some. The repertoire holds 310,000 or so clones, with more than 80% as singletons. What was sequenced was peripheral blood. These receptors were taken from a man aged 18 to 29 who had recovered from COVID-19.

This chain links TRBV2 with TRBJ2-3, with D perhaps TRBD1 (5 bases). This CDR3 region has 16 residues. Trimming left V 3 bases short and J 3 bases short, with 16 bases between. CDR1 and CDR2 from the germline V gene are SNHLY and FYNNEI. CDR3: CASSEPTGPETDTQYF. CDR3 bases: TGTGCCAGCAGTGAGCCCACAGGACCGGAGACAGATACGCAGTATTTT.

The chain joins TRBV30 to TRBJ1-1, with 11 bases lining up with TRBD1. The length of the CDR3 is 17 residues. The germline V gene has CDR1 GTSNPN and CDR2 SVGIG (reference sequence). Trimming cost V 3 bases and J 4 bases; bases outside gene matches: 13. The CDR3 DNA reads TGTGCCTGGAGGGTATGGGGGGACGGGACAGGGGGCACTGAAGCTTTCTTT. It specifies CAWRVWGDGTGGTEAFF. The full variable domain, rest sourced from reference TRBV30 and TRBJ1-1, is SQTIHQWPATLVQPVGSPLSLECTVEGTSNPNLYWYRQAAGRGLQLLFYSVGIGQISSEVPQNLSASRPQDRQFILSSKKLLLSDSGFYLCAWRVWGDGTGGTEAFFGQGTRLTVV.

The V gene is TRBV9, the J gene TRBJ2-1; D is unresolved. The V end was cut by 0 bases, the J end by 0 bases, with 10 bases between. Germline loops: CDR1 SGDLS, CDR2 YYNGEE. The CDR3 extends over 16 amino acids. This CDR3 reads CASSVDGWSSYNEQFF. In DNA form, the CDR3 reads TGTGCCAGCAGCGTAGATGGGTGGAGCTCCTACAATGAGCAGTTCTTC.

The CDR3 nucleotides are TGTGCCAGCAGTCCCGGAGGGCAGCCGGTTGGTGAAGCTTTCTTT. Translation: CASSPGGQPVGEAFF. This rearrangement joins TRBV6-2 or TRBV6-3 to TRBJ1-1; D is undetermined. Per germline, CDR1 MNHEY and CDR2 SVGEGT. CDR3 size: 15 residues. Trimming left V 5 bases short and J 7 bases short, with 20 bases between.

This clone was seen a handful of times. The chain recombines TRBV7-9 with TRBJ1-2; possibly TRBD1 for D (6 bases). Germline V lookup: CDR1 SEHNR, CDR2 FQNEAQ (reference sequence). The CDR3 runs 16 residues. Trimming cost V 7 bases and J 4 bases, with 22 bases left between them. The CDR3: CASTPSPTGSSYGYTF. Here the CDR3 DNA reads TGTGCCAGCACCCCTTCCCCCACAGGGAGTTCCTATGGCTACACCTTC.

The V gene is TRBV30, the J gene TRBJ2-7; 9 nucleotides match TRBD2. V trimming: 0 bases; J trimming: 4 bases; junction bases outside the gene matches: 4. CDR3 length equals 14 residues. Germline values: CDR1 GTSNPN, CDR2 SVGIG (reference sequence). In nucleotides, the CDR3 is TGTGCCTGGAGTGTGTTAGCGGGAGCGTACGAGCAGTACTTC. Translating gives CAWSVLAGAYEQYF.

This clone was seen more than once but under ten times. The J gene is TRBJ1-2, the V gene TRBV6-2 or TRBV6-3, with D possibly being TRBD1 (6 bases). V lost 2 bases and J 0 bases, leaving 10 bases between the germline ends. The germline CDR1 and CDR2 sequences are MNHEY and SVGEGT. There are 15 residues in the CDR3. CDR3 residues: CASSYLQGPNYGYTF. CDR3 nucleotide sequence: TGTGCCAGCAGTTACCTGCAGGGGCCTAACTATGGCTACACCTTC.

The rearrangement uses TRBV3-1 (or the pseudogene TRBV3-2) and TRBJ2-5; 8 bases agree with TRBD1. The trim removed 7 bases at V and 5 bases at J, leaving 12 bases unmatched. The CDR3 length is 15 residues. The germline gives CDR1 LGHDT, CDR2 YNNKEL (reference sequence). The DNA of the CDR3 is TGTGCCAGCAACCCCCAGGGGGCAGGGGTGGAGACCCAGTACTTC. Translated, it gives CASNPQGAGVETQYF.

V is TRBV6-5 and J is TRBJ2-5; 9 positions match TRBD2. This CDR3 is 15 amino acids long. Germline V gene data show CDR1 as MNHEY and CDR2 as SVGAGI. Trimming at V came to 7 bases and at J to 5 bases, leaving 11 bases not matched to a gene. The DNA of the CDR3 is TGTGCCAGCATGCTTTGGCGGGGGGGCCTGGAGACCCAGTACTTC. It encodes CASMLWRGGLETQYF.

The chain has TRBV7-2 and TRBJ1-5, with TRBD1 identical over 9 bases. The V and J ends lost 1 base and 7 bases, in that order; junction bases with no gene match: 8. The CDR3 covers 16 residues. In germline, CDR1 is SGHTA, CDR2 FQGNSA. CDR3 amino acids: CASSLETGQGRQPQHF. CDR3 bases: TGTGCCAGCAGCTTAGAAACAGGACAGGGGAGACAGCCCCAGCATTTT.

J is TRBJ1-4 and V is TRBV7-7; TRBD1 matches at 8 bases. With V trimmed by 6 bases and J by 7 bases, 10 bases remained unmatched. The CDR3 runs to 15 residues. Germline values: CDR1 SSHAT, CDR2 FNYEAQ (reference sequence). The CDR3 reads CASSPGGTGGEKLFF. CDR3 DNA sequence: TGTGCCAGCAGTCCAGGTGGGACAGGAGGTGAAAAACTGTTTTTT.

This clone was counted once. The rearrangement joins TRBV28 to TRBJ2-5; 9 bases line up with TRBD1. The germline V gene has CDR1 MDHEN and CDR2 SYDVKM. CDR3 length: 13 amino acids. V dropped 6 bases and J dropped 4; count of bases not matched to a gene: 3. Here the CDR3 reads CASSSGQGETQYF. The DNA of the CDR3 is TGTGCCAGCAGCTCGGGACAGGGAGAGACCCAGTACTTC. Full variable domain (outside the CDR3, taken from reference TRBV28 and TRBJ2-5): DVKVTQSSRYLVKRTGEKVFLECVQDMDHENMFWYRQDPGLGLRLIYFSYDVKMKEKGDIPEGYSVSREKKERFSLILESASTNQTSMYLCASSSGQGETQYFGPGTRLLVL.

The chain recombines TRBV11-3 with TRBJ2-3, with 10 positions matching TRBD2. CDR1 is SGHNT, CDR2 YENEEA, per germline. This CDR3 region has 18 residues. The J segment lost 4 bases and the V segment lost 5 bases, leaving 15 bases of the junction unmatched. CDR3: CASSLLAGASFGADTQYF. CDR3 DNA sequence: TGTGCCAGCAGCCTGCTAGCGGGAGCGTCATTTGGTGCAGATACGCAGTATTTT.

The chain joins TRBV29-1 to TRBJ2-1; 8 nucleotides agree with TRBD2. The ends lost 6 bases at V and 7 bases at J; junction bases unmatched: 8. CDR1 and CDR2 (germline): SQVTM, ANQGSEA. The length of the CDR3 is 13 residues. Written as DNA, the CDR3 is TGCAGCGTACGGGGGGGCCGAGGAAATGAGCAGTTCTTC. Encoded protein: CSVRGGRGNEQFF.

V usage is TRBV19 and J usage is TRBJ2-1; TRBD2 agrees at 9 bases. Germline V CDR1 and CDR2: LNHDA, SQIVND (reference sequence). The ends lost 10 bases at V and 0 bases at J; junction bases unmatched: 13. CDR3 size: 17 residues. CDR3 amino acids: CATLGTSRGVSYNEQFF. The CDR3 DNA follows: TGTGCCACCCTGGGGACTAGCCGTGGGGTCTCCTACAATGAGCAGTTCTTC.

The chain carries TRBV3-1 (or the pseudogene TRBV3-2) and TRBJ2-1; weak D call: TRBD2 (6 bases). CDR3 size: 14 residues. V lost 1 base and J lost 4, with 8 bases in between. The V gene's germline CDR1 is LGHDT and CDR2 YNNKEL (reference sequence). The CDR3 sequence: CASSQASEYNEQFF. The CDR3, as DNA: TGTGCCAGCAGCCAAGCTAGCGAGTACAATGAGCAGTTCTTC.

The genes are TRBV18 and TRBJ1-4; D ambiguous. This CDR3 has 18 amino acids. Germline V gives CDR1 KGHSH, CDR2 LQKENI. The V end lost 5 bases, the J end lost 4 bases, and 23 bases lay between the germline ends. CDR3 in amino acids: CASSRQKQALEINEKLFF. The CDR3 bases are TGTGCCAGCTCAAGACAAAAACAAGCCCTCGAAATTAATGAAAAACTGTTTTTT.

The J gene is TRBJ2-7, the V gene TRBV6-1, with TRBD1 as a possible D gene (7 bases). V gave up 2 bases and J gave up 2 bases, with 13 bases separating them. The CDR3 has 15 amino acids. In germline, CDR1 is MNHNS, CDR2 SASEGT. The CDR3 loop reads CASSELPRGAYEQYF. The CDR3 DNA is TGTGCCAGCAGTGAATTGCCCAGGGGGGCCTACGAGCAGTACTTC.

In DNA, the CDR3 is TGTGCCACGGGTCCCAGGGACTCCTACGAGCAGTACTTC. This codes for CATGPRDSYEQYF. The rearrangement uses TRBV19 and TRBJ2-7; D perhaps matches TRBD1 (5 bases). This CDR3 has 13 residues. With 10 bases removed from V and 0 bases from J, the gap between germline ends came to 13 bases. The germline V gene has CDR1 LNHDA and CDR2 SQIVND (reference sequence).

The chain is built from TRBV6-1 and TRBJ1-6, with D uncertain. CDR1 and CDR2 from the germline V gene are MNHNS and SASEGT. Between the trimmed V and J ends, which lost 2 bases and 10 bases, there was a span of 9 bases. The CDR3 is 13 residues long. DNA for the CDR3: TGTGCCAGCAGTGAACTGAGTAGCTCACCCCTCCACTTT. Residues: CASSELSSSPLHF.

The V call is TRBV5-1, the J call TRBJ1-2, with D perhaps TRBD1 (5 bases). CDR1 is SGHRS, CDR2 YFSETQ, per germline. The V end lost 2 bases, the J end lost 7 bases, and 15 bases lay between the germline ends. The CDR3 is made up of 14 amino acids. The CDR3 region is CASSLEGLGGGYTF. In DNA, the CDR3 is TGCGCCAGCAGCTTAGAGGGCCTCGGGGGTGGCTACACCTTC.

This chain joins TRBV7-3 and TRBJ2-1; 7 bases map to TRBD1. V dropped 4 bases and J dropped 4; count of bases not matched to a gene: 4. CDR3 length equals 14 residues. Per germline, CDR1 SGHTA and CDR2 FQGTGA. DNA of the CDR3: TGTGCCAGCAGCTCTCACAGGGGATACAATGAGCAGTTCTTC. Encoded protein: CASSSHRGYNEQFF.

The chain employs TRBV18 and TRBJ2-7; 9 bases are shared with TRBD1. V dropped 4 bases and J dropped 6; count of bases not matched to a gene: 7. The CDR3 covers 14 residues. Germline V gives CDR1 KGHSH, CDR2 LQKENI. The CDR3 is CASSRGQGSSEQYF. Here the CDR3 DNA reads TGTGCCAGCTCACGGGGACAGGGTTCATCCGAGCAGTACTTC. The full variable domain, rest sourced from reference TRBV18 and TRBJ2-7, is NAGVMQNPRHLVRRRGQEARLRCSPMKGHSHVYWYRQLPEEGLKFMVYLQKENIIDESGMPKERFSAEFPKEGPSILRIQQVVRGDSAAYFCASSRGQGSSEQYFGPGTRLTVT.

The chain combines TRBV7-9 with TRBJ1-4; D may be TRBD1 (5 bases). V was shortened by 3 bases and J by 0 bases, with 8 bases between the two germline ends. Germline values: CDR1 SEHNR, CDR2 FQNEAQ (reference sequence). This CDR3 contains 15 residues. The CDR3 reads CASSFTGPTNEKLFF. CDR3 nucleotides: TGTGCCAGCAGCTTTACAGGTCCAACTAATGAAAAACTGTTTTTT. The whole variable domain, filled in from reference TRBV7-9 and TRBJ1-4, reads DTGVSQNPRHKITKRGQNVTFRCDPISEHNRLYWYRQTLGQGPEFLTYFQNEAQLEKSRLLSDRFSAERPKGSFSTLEIQRTEQGDSAMYLCASSFTGPTNEKLFFGSGTQLSVL.

The rearrangement joins TRBV7-2 to TRBJ2-4; TRBD2 aligns across 7 bases. Germline V gene data show CDR1 as SGHTA and CDR2 as FQGNSA. The J segment lost 6 bases and the V segment lost 1 base, leaving 0 bases of the junction unmatched. This CDR3 has 13 amino acids. CDR3 in amino acids: CASSLGGGNIQYF. CDR3 nucleotides: TGTGCCAGCAGCTTAGGCGGGGGAAACATTCAGTACTTC.

The CDR3 is CASSLRGGQSSYNSPLHF. In DNA, the CDR3 is TGCGCCAGCAGCCTCCGGGGAGGGCAGAGCTCCTATAATTCACCCCTCCACTTT. This chain uses TRBV5-1 with TRBJ1-6; D remains ambiguous. Germline CDR1 and CDR2: SGHRS and YFSETQ. Deletions cut 4 bases from V and 0 bases from J, with 17 bases between. This CDR3 region has 18 residues.

This sequence joins TRBV20-1 and TRBJ1-6; possible D gene TRBD1, 6 bases. This CDR3 has 16 residues. Germline loops: CDR1 DFQATT, CDR2 SNEGSKA (reference sequence). V dropped 3 bases and J dropped 6 bases, with 18 bases sitting between them. The CDR3 region is CSASRRSGDLNSPLHF. DNA for the CDR3: TGCAGTGCTAGTCGTCGCTCAGGGGACCTTAATTCACCCCTCCACTTT.

This clone was seen once. The rearrangement links TRBV15 to TRBJ1-2; D gene unclear. The CDR3 is made up of 11 amino acids. The germline CDR1 and CDR2 sequences are LNHNV and YYDKDF (reference sequence). Trimming left V 3 bases short and J 6 bases short, with 5 bases between. As DNA, the CDR3 is TGTGCCACCAGCAGTTTAAATGGCTACACCTTC. It yields the protein CATSSLNGYTF.

The chain combines TRBV7-2 with TRBJ1-2; D is unclear. This CDR3 spans 14 amino acids. The V gene's germline CDR1 is SGHTA and CDR2 FQGNSA. V gave up 5 bases and J gave up 4 bases, with 14 bases separating them. CDR3 nucleotides: TGTGCCAGCAGCCCCCGCGGAGGAGGCTATGGCTACACCTTC. It translates to CASSPRGGGYGYTF.

This chain links TRBV7-9 with TRBJ1-1; tentatively, D is TRBD1 (5 bases). Trimming left V 3 bases short and J 7 bases short, with 15 bases between. Germline V CDR1 and CDR2: SEHNR, FQNEAQ (reference sequence). The CDR3 loop spans 14 amino acids. CDR3 DNA sequence: TGTGCCAGCAGCTTCAGGGATATGCAGGATGAAGCTTTCTTT. Its protein product is CASSFRDMQDEAFF.